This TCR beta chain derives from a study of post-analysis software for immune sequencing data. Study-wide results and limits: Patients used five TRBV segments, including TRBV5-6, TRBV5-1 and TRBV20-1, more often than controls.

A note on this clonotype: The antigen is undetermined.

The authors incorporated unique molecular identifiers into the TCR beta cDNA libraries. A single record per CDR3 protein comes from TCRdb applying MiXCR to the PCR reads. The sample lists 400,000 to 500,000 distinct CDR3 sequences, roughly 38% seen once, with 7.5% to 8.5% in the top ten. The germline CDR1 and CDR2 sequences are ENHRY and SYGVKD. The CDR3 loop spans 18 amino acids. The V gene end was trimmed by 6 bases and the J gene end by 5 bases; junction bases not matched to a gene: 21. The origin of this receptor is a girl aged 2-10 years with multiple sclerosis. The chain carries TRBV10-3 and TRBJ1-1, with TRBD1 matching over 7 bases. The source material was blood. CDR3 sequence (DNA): TGTGCCATCAGGCCCTGGATGGGCAGGGGGACTTCAGGTACTGAAGCTTTCTTT. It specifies CAIRPWMGRGTSGTEAFF.